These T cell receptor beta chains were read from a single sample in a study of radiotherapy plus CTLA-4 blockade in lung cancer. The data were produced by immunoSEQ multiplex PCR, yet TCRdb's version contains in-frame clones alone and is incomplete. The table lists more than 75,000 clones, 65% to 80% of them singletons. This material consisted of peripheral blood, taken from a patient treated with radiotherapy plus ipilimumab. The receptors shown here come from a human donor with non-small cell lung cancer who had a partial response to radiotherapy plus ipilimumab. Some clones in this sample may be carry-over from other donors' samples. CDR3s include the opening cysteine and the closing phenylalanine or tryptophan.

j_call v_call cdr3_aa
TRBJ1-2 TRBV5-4 CASSSPRGQKDYGYTF
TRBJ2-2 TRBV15 CATSTSGRANDLTGELFF
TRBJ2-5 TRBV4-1 CASSQGAGQETQYF
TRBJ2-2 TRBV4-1 CASSPIRGGRNTGELFF
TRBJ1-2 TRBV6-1 CASSDRQGLNGYTF
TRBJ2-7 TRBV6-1 CASSEALAGLSYEQYF
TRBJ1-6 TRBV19 CASSIGRAGTGSGLGNSPLHF
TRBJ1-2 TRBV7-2 CASSSQGANYGYTF
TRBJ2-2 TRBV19 CASRTTDRGVTGELFF
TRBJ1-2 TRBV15 CATSRVSGSYGYTF
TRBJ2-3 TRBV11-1 CASSFLDTQYF
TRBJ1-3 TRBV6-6 CASSSGVDSGNTIYF
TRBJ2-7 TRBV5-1 CASSPTGYLEQYF
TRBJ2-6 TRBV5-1 CASSLEEIGANVLTF
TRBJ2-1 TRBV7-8 CASSARTSGRVNEQFF
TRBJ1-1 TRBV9 CASSVGTPGGEDIFF
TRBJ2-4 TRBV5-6 CASSLMLLGAKNIQYF
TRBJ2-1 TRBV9 CASSLASSYNEQFF
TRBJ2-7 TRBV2 CASSVGDRGSGEQYF
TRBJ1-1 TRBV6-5 CASSWEGGTEAFF
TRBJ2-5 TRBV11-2 CASSLGTGGRWETQYF
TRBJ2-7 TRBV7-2 CASSKAGVAGVYEQYF
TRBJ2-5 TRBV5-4 CASSSGGSGGAKTQYF
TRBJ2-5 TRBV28 CASSQQREEWGETQYF
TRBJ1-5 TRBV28 CASSLSIGGNQPQHF
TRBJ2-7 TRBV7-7 CASSKTGGEQYF
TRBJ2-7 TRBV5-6 CASSLGGDTYEQYF
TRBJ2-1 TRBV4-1 CASSQLGLAKQFF
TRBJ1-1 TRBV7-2 CASSPRTGGRNTEAFF
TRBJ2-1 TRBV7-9 CASSPSGSYNEQFF
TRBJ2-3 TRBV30 CAWSHGAVTDTQYF
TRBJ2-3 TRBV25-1 CASTGLGRGPTADTQYF
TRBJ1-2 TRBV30 CAWAPAGNYGYTF
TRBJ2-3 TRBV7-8 CASRQGSASANTQYF
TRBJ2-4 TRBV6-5 CASSYRSGRDKNIQYF
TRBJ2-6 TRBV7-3 CASRLVGSGANVLTF
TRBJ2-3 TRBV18 CASSLGGATDTQYF
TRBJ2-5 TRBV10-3 CAISLKAEETQYF
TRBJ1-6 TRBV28 CASIDTGFDNSPLHF
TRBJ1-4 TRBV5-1 CASSLVRGPGEKLFF
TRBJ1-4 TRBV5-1 CASSRQGSNEKLFF
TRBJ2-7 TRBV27 CASSIQGASGSYEQYF
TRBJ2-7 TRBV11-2 CASSSYIGTGGGKYEQYF
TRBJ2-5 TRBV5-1 CASTEPGSGETQYF
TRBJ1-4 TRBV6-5 CASSYRGTMPNEKLFF
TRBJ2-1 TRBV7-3 CASSSGLPYNEQFF
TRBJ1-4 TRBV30 CAWPLNRDRVPKTVF
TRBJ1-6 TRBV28 CASSLQNSQGYNSPLHF
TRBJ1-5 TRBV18 CASSRMDRRNSNQPQHF
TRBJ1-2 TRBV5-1 CASSPGQTNYGYTF
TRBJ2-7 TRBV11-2 CASSLVGRVHEQYF
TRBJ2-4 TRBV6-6 CASSPRGSGIQYF
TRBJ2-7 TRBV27 CASSRTAGAPYEQYF
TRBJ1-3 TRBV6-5 CASSQRTGPGNTIYF